This T cell receptor beta chain originates from a study of blood T cell repertoires in COVID-19 (dated by TCRdb to 2018 to 2020). For context, the study as a whole: Samples covering the acute and convalescent phases of COVID-19 were provided by collaborators in the United States, Italy and Spain. The material from the prospective study consisted of cDNA or gDNA derived from T cells, B-cell-depleted T cells, or PBMCs. Subjects who had been exposed to COVID-19, were actively infected with it, or had recovered from it provided the deeply sampled blood TCRbeta repertoires that made up the dataset. The repertoires were released in a freely available public database meant as a resource for research on the immune response to SARS-CoV-2. Samples came from the ongoing ImmuneRACE study (first 160 participants) plus 1,254 subjects from 6 global collaborators. Sample metadata almost always included a de-identified subject ID, COVID-19 status, age in years and sex. Where HLA class I and class II types were available, the types were taken from metadata supplied by the sample provider, not from assay-based typing. Broad study findings and their caveats: The amount of clinical and demographic metadata varied by source and participant and was provided uncurated.

The CDR3 runs 13 amino acids, cysteine and phenylalanine included. Only CDR3 DNA is held: 39 bases, read in frame from base 1. The germline V gene provides CDR1 SGHNT and CDR2 YENEEA. From V the trimming removes 4 bases and from J it removes 12 bases, while the gene matches leave 5 bases of the junction unaccounted for. This clone was detected a few times. The antigen this receptor binds is unknown. Per-base quality was not reported, and no clone a single base away is much larger than it. Whole blood was collected in K2EDTA tubes by collaborating institutions according to the institutions' own protocols. For TCRbeta analysis, collaborator samples were shipped as frozen whole blood, as isolated PBMCs, or as DNA extracted from either sample type. TCRbeta CDR3 regions were amplified from genomic DNA using the immunoSEQ Assay, a bias-controlled multiplex PCR. Per the source publication's procedure: The number of nucleated cells in each sample was estimated by amplification of reference gene primers within the assay. Sequence reads were collapsed and filtered to measure the absolute abundance of every unique TCRbeta CDR3 rearrangement. For each sample, productive Simpson clonality was calculated as the square root of Simpson's diversity index over productive rearrangements. TCRdb's version of the immuneACCESS table is confined to in-frame rearrangements and falls short of the full clone set. An unresolved V gene accounts for under half of the shortfall where checked; the remainder is of unknown origin. V, J and clone size are those of that table, while D and trimming were read from the DNA. The sample table shows about 250,000 clones, and 70% to 90% are seen once. The leading ten clones occupy around 3% of the sample.

Sequenced material: peripheral blood. This clonotype originated in a woman in her twenties or thirties with active or convalescent COVID-19. The sequence joins TRBV11-3 to TRBJ1-6; TRBD1 aligns with 8 central bases. DNA sequence: TGTGCCAGCAGCTCCGGACAGGGCGGACCCCTCCACTTT. This gives the protein CASSSGQGGPLHF.